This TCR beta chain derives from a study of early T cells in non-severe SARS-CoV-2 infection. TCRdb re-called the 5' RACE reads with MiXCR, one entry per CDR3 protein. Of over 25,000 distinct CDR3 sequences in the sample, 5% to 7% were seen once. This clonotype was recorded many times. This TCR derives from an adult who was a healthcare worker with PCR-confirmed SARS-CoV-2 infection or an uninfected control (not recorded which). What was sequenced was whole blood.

CDR3 in amino acids: CASTGQPSYGYTF. CDR3 bases: TGTGCCAGCACAGGACAGCCGTCCTATGGCTACACCTTC. The chain combines TRBV2 with TRBJ1-2; tentative D call: TRBD1 (6 bases). Deletions cut 7 bases from V and 4 bases from J, with 13 bases between. Germline CDR1 and CDR2: SNHLY and FYNNEI. The CDR3 is made up of 13 amino acids.